This T cell receptor beta chain was identified in a study of blood T cell repertoires in COVID-19. Participants spanned ages about 18 to 95 years and resided in around 25 US areas. The length of the CDR3 is 14 residues. Germline lookup yields CDR1 MGHDK and CDR2 SYGVNS. V lost 5 bases to trimming and J lost 5 bases; unmatched junction nucleotides: 6. TCRdb keeps only in-frame clones here, not all; method: immunoSEQ multiplex PCR. The sample records roughly 250,000 clones, roughly 91% being singletons. The sequencing input was PBMCs or T cells enriched from blood (not recorded which). The rearrangement links TRBV25-1 to TRBJ2-7; the match to TRBD1 covers 10 bases. This TCR came from a woman aged 40 to 55 with acute COVID-19. CDR3 DNA: TGTGCCAGCAGTAAATTGGGACAGGGGAACGAGCAGTACTTC. The encoded protein is CASSKLGQGNEQYF.